The 4 T cell receptor beta chains given below trace back to one sample, sequenced in a study of tumor-infiltrating lymphocytes in primary liver carcinoma. Starting from 400 to 500 ng of total RNA, TCR beta cDNA was produced with a primer in the constant region. Slightly modified ARM-PCR, run as three nested multiplex PCR rounds, produced the TCR beta libraries. TRBV1-TRBV30 forward primers paired with a C-beta reverse primer were used in the first two PCR rounds, which ran around 10 cycles each. Via MiXCR, TCRdb re-called the multiplex PCR reads, giving one row per CDR3 protein. The data contain tens of thousands of distinct CDR3 sequences, roughly 72% of them singletons. For each extraction, RNA and DNA were obtained together from 20-30 mg of unsorted bulk tissue. Sequencing was performed on tumor-adjacent normal liver tissue. These receptors all come from a man in his forties or fifties with primary liver carcinoma and hepatitis B virus infection.

This clonotype has more than one count but fewer than ten. A junction boundary mismatches the germline segment, possibly from a read error. The J gene is TRBJ2-1, the V gene TRBV4-3; D perhaps matches TRBD2 (5 bases). This CDR3 is built from 15 residues. The V gene's germline CDR1 is LGHNA and CDR2 YSLEER. The CDR3 DNA follows: TGTGCCAGCAGCCAAGACCCTACGGGAACCAATGAGCAGTTCTTC. Protein sequence: CASSQDPTGTNEQFF.

This clonotype was found many times. V gene TRBV6-2 or TRBV6-3 combines with J gene TRBJ2-7, with a weak D call TRBD1 (6 bases). CDR3 size: 12 residues. Germline loops: CDR1 MNHEY, CDR2 SVGEGT. V lost 5 bases and J lost 5, with 10 bases in between. The CDR3 reads CASSTYRDEQYF. The CDR3 DNA reads as TGTGCCAGCAGTACTTACAGGGACGAGCAGTACTTC.

Regarding this clonotype: One junction end does not reproduce the germline sequence, and a read error may be involved. The chain employs TRBV6-1 and TRBJ2-3; TRBD2 matches 10 bases. Germline assignment: CDR1 MNHNS and CDR2 SASEGT. The CDR3 has 14 amino acids. Here the CDR3 DNA reads TGTGACAGCAGTGACACTAGCGGGGTAGATACGCAGTATTTT. Protein: CDSSDTSGVDTQYF.

The sample holds one count of this clonotype. The genes are TRBV14 and TRBJ2-6; D not certain. This CDR3 is built from 16 residues. Germline V gives CDR1 SGHDN, CDR2 FVKESK. V was cut by 4 bases and J by 1 base, with 11 bases left in between. The CDR3 region is CASSPTPDSGANVLTF. The CDR3 region has the DNA TGTGCCAGCAGCCCCACTCCAGATTCTGGGGCCAACGTCCTGACTTTC.